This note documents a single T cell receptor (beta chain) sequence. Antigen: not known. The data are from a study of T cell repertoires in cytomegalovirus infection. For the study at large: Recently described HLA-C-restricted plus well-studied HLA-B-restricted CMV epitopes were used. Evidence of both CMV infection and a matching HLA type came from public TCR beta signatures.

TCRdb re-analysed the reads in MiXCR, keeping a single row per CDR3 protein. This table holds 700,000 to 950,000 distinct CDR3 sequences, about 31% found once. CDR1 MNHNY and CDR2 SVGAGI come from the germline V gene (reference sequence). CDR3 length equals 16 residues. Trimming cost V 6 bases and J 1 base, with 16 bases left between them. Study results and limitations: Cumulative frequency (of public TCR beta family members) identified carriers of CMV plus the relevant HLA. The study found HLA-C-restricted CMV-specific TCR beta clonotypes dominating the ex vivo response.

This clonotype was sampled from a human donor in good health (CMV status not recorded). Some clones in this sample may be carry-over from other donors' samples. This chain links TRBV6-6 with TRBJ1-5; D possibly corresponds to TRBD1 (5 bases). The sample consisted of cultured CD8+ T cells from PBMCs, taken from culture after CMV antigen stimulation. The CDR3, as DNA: TGTGCCAGCAGCCACCCGGACACCTTCAGCAATCAGCCCCAGCATTTT. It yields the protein CASSHPDTFSNQPQHF.